Sequencing of this T cell receptor (beta chain) was carried out in a study of blood T cell repertoires in COVID-19. The CDR3 loop spans 12 amino acids. V dropped 4 bases and J dropped 7 bases, with 11 bases sitting between them. This table comes from immunoSEQ multiplex PCR, and its TCRdb copy is limited to in-frame clones, with some not included. Of under 65,000 clones in the sample, 73% were seen once. The chain links TRBV5-7 to TRBJ1-2, with D uncertain. TRBV5-7 is identified as an open reading frame with a role that is uncertain. This sequence originates from a woman between 65 and 79 years old with acute or convalescent COVID-19. The sample comprised peripheral blood. The CDR3 here is CASSTYSGGYTF. The CDR3 DNA reads as TGTGCCAGCAGCACTTACTCGGGTGGCTACACCTTC.